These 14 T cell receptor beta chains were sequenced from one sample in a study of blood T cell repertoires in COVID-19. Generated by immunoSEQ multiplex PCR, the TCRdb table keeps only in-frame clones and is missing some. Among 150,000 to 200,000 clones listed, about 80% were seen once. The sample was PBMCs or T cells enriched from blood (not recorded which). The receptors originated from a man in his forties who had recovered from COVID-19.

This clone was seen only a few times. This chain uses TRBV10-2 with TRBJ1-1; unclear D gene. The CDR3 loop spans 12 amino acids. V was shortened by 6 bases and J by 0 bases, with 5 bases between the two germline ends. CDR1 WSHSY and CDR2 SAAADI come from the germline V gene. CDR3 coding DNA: TGCGCCAGCAGCCCGGTGAACACTGAAGCTTTCTTT. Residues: CASSPVNTEAFF.

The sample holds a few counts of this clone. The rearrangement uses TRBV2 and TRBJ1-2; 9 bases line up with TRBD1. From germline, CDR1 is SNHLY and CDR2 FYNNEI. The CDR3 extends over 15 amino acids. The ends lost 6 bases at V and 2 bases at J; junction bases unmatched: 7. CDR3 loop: CASSGQGFPNYGYTF. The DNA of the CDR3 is TGTGCCAGCAGCGGACAGGGGTTCCCCAACTATGGCTACACCTTC.

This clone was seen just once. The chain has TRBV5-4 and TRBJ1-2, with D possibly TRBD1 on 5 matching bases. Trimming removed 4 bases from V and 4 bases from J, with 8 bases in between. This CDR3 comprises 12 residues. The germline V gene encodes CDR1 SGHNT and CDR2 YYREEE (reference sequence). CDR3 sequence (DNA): TGTGCCAGCAGCCCCGACAGCTATGGCTACACCTTC. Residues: CASSPDSYGYTF.

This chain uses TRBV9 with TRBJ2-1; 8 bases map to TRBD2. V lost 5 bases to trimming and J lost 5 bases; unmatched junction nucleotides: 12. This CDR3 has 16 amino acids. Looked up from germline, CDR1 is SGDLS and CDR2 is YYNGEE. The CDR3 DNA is TGTGCCAGCAGTCCCCACGGCGGGGGGCCCGACAATGAGCAGTTCTTC. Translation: CASSPHGGGPDNEQFF.

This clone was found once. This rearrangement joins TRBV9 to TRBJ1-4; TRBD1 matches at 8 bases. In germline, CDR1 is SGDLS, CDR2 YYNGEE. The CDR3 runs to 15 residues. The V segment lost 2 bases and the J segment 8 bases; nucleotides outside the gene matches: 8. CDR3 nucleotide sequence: TGTGCCAGCAGCGTTACAGGACAGGGACACGAAAAACTGTTTTTT. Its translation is CASSVTGQGHEKLFF.

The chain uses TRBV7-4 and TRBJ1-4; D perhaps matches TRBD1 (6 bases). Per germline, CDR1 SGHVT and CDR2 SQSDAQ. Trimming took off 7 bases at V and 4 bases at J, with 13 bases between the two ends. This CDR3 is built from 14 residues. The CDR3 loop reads CASTPPRGNEKLFF. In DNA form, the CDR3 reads TGTGCCAGCACCCCCCCCAGGGGTAATGAAAAACTGTTTTTT.

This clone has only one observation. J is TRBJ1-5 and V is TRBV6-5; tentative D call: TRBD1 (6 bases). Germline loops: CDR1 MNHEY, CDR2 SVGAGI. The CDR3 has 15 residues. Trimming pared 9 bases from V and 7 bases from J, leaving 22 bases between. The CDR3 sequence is CASAIAGENRQPQHF. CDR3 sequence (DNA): TGTGCCAGTGCTATAGCAGGGGAAAATAGGCAGCCCCAGCATTTT.

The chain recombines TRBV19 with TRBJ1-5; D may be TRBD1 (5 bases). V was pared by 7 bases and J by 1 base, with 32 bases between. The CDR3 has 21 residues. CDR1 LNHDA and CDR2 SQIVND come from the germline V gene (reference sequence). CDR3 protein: CASTLFLWDSTQGLSNQPQHF. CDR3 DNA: TGTGCCAGTACCCTCTTCCTATGGGACTCAACCCAGGGCTTAAGCAATCAGCCCCAGCATTTT.

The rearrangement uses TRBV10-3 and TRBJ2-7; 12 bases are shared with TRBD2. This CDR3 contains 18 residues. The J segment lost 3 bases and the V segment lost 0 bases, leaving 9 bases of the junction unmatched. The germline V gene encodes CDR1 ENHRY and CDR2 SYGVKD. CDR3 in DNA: TGTGCCATCAGTGAGTCCGCAAAGGGACTAGCGGGCGACTACGAGCAGTACTTC. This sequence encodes CAISESAKGLAGDYEQYF.

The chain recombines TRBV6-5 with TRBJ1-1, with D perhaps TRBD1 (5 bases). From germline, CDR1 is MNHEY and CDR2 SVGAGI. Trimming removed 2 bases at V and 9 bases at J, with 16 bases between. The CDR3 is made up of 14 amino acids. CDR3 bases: TGTGCCAGCAGTTACAGGGGCTCCGGCCCACAAGCTTTCTTT. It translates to CASSYRGSGPQAFF.

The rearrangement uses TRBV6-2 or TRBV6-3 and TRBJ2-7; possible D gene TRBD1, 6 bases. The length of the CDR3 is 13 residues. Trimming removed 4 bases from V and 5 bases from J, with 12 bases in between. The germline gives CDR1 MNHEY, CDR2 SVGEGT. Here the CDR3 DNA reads TGTGCCAGCAGTTTTCAGGGGTTCCACGAGCAGTACTTC. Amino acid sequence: CASSFQGFHEQYF.

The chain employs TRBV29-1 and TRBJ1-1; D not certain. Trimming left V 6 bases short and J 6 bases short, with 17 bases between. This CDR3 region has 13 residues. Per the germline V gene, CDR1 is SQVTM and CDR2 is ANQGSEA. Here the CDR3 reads CSVSRMGGAEAFF. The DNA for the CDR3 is TGCAGCGTGTCCCGAATGGGAGGAGCTGAAGCTTTCTTT.

The chain's CDR3 is CASSVIPGTEGYTF. The CDR3 nucleotides are TGCGCCAGCAGCGTAATCCCCGGGACAGAAGGCTACACCTTC. The chain recombines TRBV5-1 with TRBJ1-2, with 7 positions matching TRBD1. With V trimmed by 4 bases and J by 8 bases, 11 bases remained unmatched. The CDR3 totals 14 residues. Germline CDR1 reads SGHRS; CDR2 reads YFSETQ.

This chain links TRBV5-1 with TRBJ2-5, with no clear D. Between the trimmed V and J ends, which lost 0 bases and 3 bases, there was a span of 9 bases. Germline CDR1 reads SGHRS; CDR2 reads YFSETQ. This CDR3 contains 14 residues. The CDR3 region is CASSLGLSKETQYF. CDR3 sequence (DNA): TGCGCCAGCAGCTTGGGACTTTCCAAAGAGACCCAGTACTTC. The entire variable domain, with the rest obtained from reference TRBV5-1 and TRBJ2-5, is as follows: KAGVTQTPRYLIKTRGQQVTLSCSPISGHRSVSWYQQTPGQGLQFLFEYFSETQRNKGNFPGRFSGRQFSNSRSEMNVSTLELGDSALYLCASSLGLSKETQYFGPGTRLLVL.